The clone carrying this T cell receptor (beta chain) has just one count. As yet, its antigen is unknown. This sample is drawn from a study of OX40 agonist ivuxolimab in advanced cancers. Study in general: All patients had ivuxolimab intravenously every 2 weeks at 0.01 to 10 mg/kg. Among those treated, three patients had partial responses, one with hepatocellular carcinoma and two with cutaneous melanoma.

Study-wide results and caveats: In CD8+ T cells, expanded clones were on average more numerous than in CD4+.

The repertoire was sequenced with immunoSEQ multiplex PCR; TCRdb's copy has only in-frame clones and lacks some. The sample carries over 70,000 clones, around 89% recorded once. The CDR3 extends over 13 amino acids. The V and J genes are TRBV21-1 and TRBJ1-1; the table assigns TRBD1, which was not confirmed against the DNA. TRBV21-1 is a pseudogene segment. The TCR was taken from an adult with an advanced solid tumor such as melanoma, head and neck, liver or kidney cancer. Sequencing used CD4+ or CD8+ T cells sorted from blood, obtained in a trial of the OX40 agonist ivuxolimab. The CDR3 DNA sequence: TGTGCCAGCAGCCTGGGGACAGGGGCTGAAGCTTTCTTT. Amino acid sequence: CASSLGTGAEAFF.